This section outlines one T cell receptor beta chain sequence together with its context. Its antigen is as yet unknown. Constant-region reverse primers amplified full-length variable regions, followed by semi-nested Nested Universal Primer A PCR. TCRdb fed the 5' RACE reads into MiXCR, producing one record per CDR3 protein. The sample carries roughly 57,000 distinct CDR3 sequences, 20% recorded once. Tregs were sorted as CD4+CD25+CD127-/low cells. Study results and caveats: Tumor Treg TCRs overlapped most with tumor naive CD4+ cells. Whole repertoires were not studied in the larger cohort, only one V-J beta rearrangement.

Sequencing used tumor-infiltrating Tregs sorted from the breast tumor. The TCR sequence derives from a female donor with breast cancer.

CDR3 loop: CASRTPSGIILFTDTQYF. CDR3 bases: TGTGCCAGCAGGACTCCTAGCGGGATCATTCTCTTCACAGATACGCAGTATTTT. The V call is TRBV6-5, the J call TRBJ2-3, with 9 bases that match TRBD2. There are 18 residues in the CDR3. CDR1 and CDR2 from the germline V gene are MNHEY and SVGAGI. V was pared by 6 bases and J by 2 bases, with 15 bases of the junction left unmatched.